The subject of this entry is one T cell receptor beta chain. It has no known antigen specificity. The junction differs from germline at one of its ends, possibly a read error. The time point label for this specimen denotes: around 29 days on oral tofacitinib. Interpreted using the paper, the treatment or condition label stands for: oral pan-JAK inhibitor, 5-10 mg twice daily. Peripheral blood and lesional scalp punch biopsies were obtained from patients with alopecia areata. PBMCs were isolated by density centrifugation and stained for CD3, CD4 and CD8, after which CD4+ and CD8+ T cells were sorted on a FACSAria. The CDR3 sequence holds 11 residues, the cysteine and phenylalanine included. Of all the DNA, just the CDR3 is kept, 33 bases in frame from base 1. From a lookup of the germline V gene, CDR1 and CDR2 are MNHEY and SVGAGI. The method was the immunoSEQ multiplex PCR assay. For TCR sequencing, RNA was extracted from every sample and reverse transcribed into cDNA to serve as template. First-strand cDNA was synthesized using SuperScript III with a 2:1 mix of oligo-dT and random hexamers. A synthetic immune receptor repertoire was used to measure amplification bias, and any remaining bias was corrected computationally. Per the source publication's procedure: Raw reads were preprocessed for error removal, and CDR3 was defined according to IMGT conventions as running from the conserved cysteine to phenylalanine. Clonality was computed by normalizing Shannon entropy by log2 of the number of productive unique TCRs and subtracting the result from 1. Whether each scalp clone was CD4 or CD8 was inferred by checking scalp TCRbeta sequences against the CD4 and CD8 repertoires from sorted blood. Imported from immuneACCESS, the table was reduced by TCRdb to in-frame sequences with V and J called. These copies leave out some clones; in studies compared against another copy, an unresolved V gene accounts for under half, and the cause of the remainder is not known. That table furnishes V, J and clone size, whereas the DNA furnished D and trimming. This sample has more than 130,000 clones in its table, and roughly 82% of those were observed once. The ten largest clonotypes hold roughly 25% of the sample.

The source of the sample is a study of CD8+ T cells in alopecia areata (dated by TCRdb to the late 2010s). Regarding the complete study: Treated patients were enrolled in an open-label pilot trial of oral tofacitinib, 5 to 10 mg twice daily, for moderate-to-severe alopecia areata. TCRbeta CDR3 regions were amplified by immunoSEQ multiplex PCR with 35 Vbeta forward and 13 Jbeta reverse primers. In treated patients, disease severity was measured using the SALT score, which gives the percentage of scalp surface area affected. On the human side, TCRbeta sequencing was run on scalp tissue and on sorted CD4+ and CD8+ peripheral blood T cells from healthy controls and from alopecia areata patients with either patchy or totalis/universalis disease. In both human patients and the C3H/HeJ mouse model, the study applied high-throughput TCRbeta sequencing to look at T cell clonal expansion in alopecia areata. Patients on tofacitinib were biopsied at baseline and after 4 and 24 weeks of treatment, and several of the patients also had a later scalp biopsy. RNA was obtained with the PAXgene miRNA kit for fixed scalp, the miRNeasy kit for PBMCs, and the RNeasy kit for mouse skin. Clonality in the scalp was compared among normal scalp (n=4), patchy alopecia areata scalp (n=8), and alopecia totalis/universalis scalp (n=8). Tofacitinib was given for 6 to 18 months, followed by 6 months of follow-up off drug to assess delayed response and recurrence.

Study-level results and caveats: Compared with mice, TCR sequences shared between patients were less clear, possibly partly because of HLA diversity across the patient population. Compared with normal scalp, lesional scalp had higher clonality and more expanded CD8+ clones, particularly in alopecia totalis/universalis, a pattern that suggests antigenic drive. Tofacitinib significantly decreased scalp clonality and the number of expanded CD8+ clones among the top 100 scalp clones. Because the treated cohort was small and had only one nonresponder, larger studies are needed to examine links between baseline CD8+ expansion and response. Unlike mouse skin, which is dominated by gammadelta T cells, normal human skin has resident alphabeta T cells that are also sequenced, and this complicates analysis of the scalp TCR repertoire. Many expanded lesional clones persisted in scalp and blood during tofacitinib treatment, which may partly explain relapse after stopping treatment.

The sequences come from CD8+ T cells sorted from blood, collected at week 4, from a patient treated with tofacitinib. The V and J genes are TRBV6-5 and TRBJ2-7; the junction holds 8 bases that match TRBD1. This receptor was identified in a human donor with alopecia areata. The DNA sequence is given as TGTGCCAGCAGTACCGGGACAGGTTACCACTTC. This encodes CASSTGTGYHF.